This entry lists 31 T cell receptor beta chains sequenced from one sample in a study of cytomegalovirus exposure and HLA in healthy donors. 13 Jbeta primers and 60 Vbeta primers were used for the PCR. Clones were sequenced by immunoSEQ multiplex PCR, and TCRdb holds only the in-frame ones, with some missing. The sample includes a few hundred thousand clones, around nine tenths of them seen just once. The sample comprised PBMCs. All receptors derive from a girl aged 2 to 10 in good health and CMV-seronegative.

CDR3 DNA sequence: TGTGCCACACAGGGGGGGGGACAAAACAATGAGCAGTTCTTC. Translation gives CATQGGGQNNEQFF. The genes are TRBV10-3 and TRBJ2-1, with D possibly matching TRBD1 (8 bases). CDR3 length: 14 residues. Germline CDR1 and CDR2: ENHRY and SYGVKD. V was pared by 10 bases and J by 5 bases, with 18 bases between.

The CDR3 sequence: CASSLPQGNHYGYTF. As DNA, the CDR3 is TGTGCCTCCTCCCTACCACAGGGAAACCACTATGGCTACACCTTC. The chain recombines TRBV30 with TRBJ1-2; D may be TRBD1 (6 bases). This CDR3 has 15 residues. Looked up from germline, CDR1 is GTSNPN and CDR2 is SVGIG (reference sequence). With 7 bases removed from V and 3 bases from J, the gap between germline ends came to 21 bases.

This clone was detected only a few times. The chain combines TRBV10-3 with TRBJ2-1, with 8 nucleotides matching TRBD2. The CDR3 contains 12 residues. The germline V gene has CDR1 ENHRY and CDR2 SYGVKD. Trimming removed 6 bases from V and 9 bases from J; junction bases left unmatched: 4. CDR3 coding DNA: TGTGCCATCAGCCTTGCGGGGGGTGAGCAGTTCTTC. This gives the protein CAISLAGGEQFF.

This chain links TRBV7-2 with TRBJ2-7, with 9 bases lining up with TRBD1. The CDR3 is 16 amino acids. V trimming: 3 bases; J trimming: 2 bases; junction bases outside the gene matches: 8. Looked up from germline, CDR1 is SGHTA and CDR2 is FQGNSA. The CDR3 DNA reads TGTGCCAGCAGCTTCGGCTGGACAGGGGCGACCTACGAGCAGTACTTC. It is translated as CASSFGWTGATYEQYF.

This clone was seen once. The chain combines TRBV30 with TRBJ2-3; D is unresolved. V was pared by 5 bases and J by 12 bases, with 18 bases between. CDR3 length equals 12 residues. Germline CDR1 is GTSNPN and CDR2 is SVGIG (reference sequence). CDR3 DNA: TGTGCCTGGGGAACCGGGTCCCCAACCCAGTATTTT. Amino acids: CAWGTGSPTQYF.

The rearrangement joins TRBV10-2 to TRBJ2-2, with 7 bases identical to TRBD1. The V segment lost 2 bases and the J segment 4 bases; nucleotides outside the gene matches: 7. Germline-derived CDR1 and CDR2 are WSHSY and SAAADI. The CDR3 consists of 16 residues. CDR3 region: CASSEVVGGTTGELFF. Written as DNA, the CDR3 is TGCGCCAGCAGTGAGGTTGTAGGGGGCACCACCGGGGAGCTGTTTTTT.

This clone showed up just a few times. The chain has TRBV6-5 and TRBJ2-7, with a possible D match to TRBD2 (5 bases). The CDR3 sequence is 16 residues long. V lost 0 bases, J lost 0 bases, and 12 bases lay in between. Germline values: CDR1 MNHEY, CDR2 SVGAGI. As DNA, the CDR3 is TGTGCCAGCAGTTACTCAGCGGATGGATACTCCTACGAGCAGTACTTC. This codes for CASSYSADGYSYEQYF.

The chain carries TRBV6-5 and TRBJ2-5, with TRBD2 identical over 11 bases. The trim removed 4 bases at V and 2 bases at J, leaving 6 bases unmatched. Germline V lookup: CDR1 MNHEY, CDR2 SVGAGI. The CDR3 totals 16 residues. The CDR3 is CASSSGTSGYQETQYF. CDR3 DNA sequence: TGTGCCAGCAGTTCCGGGACTAGCGGATATCAAGAGACCCAGTACTTC.

The chain employs TRBV9 and TRBJ1-4; possibly TRBD1 for D (6 bases). V shed 1 base and J shed 2 bases, with 15 bases lying between them. The CDR3 is 17 amino acids. Germline V gene data show CDR1 as SGDLS and CDR2 as YYNGEE. The CDR3 DNA follows: TGTGCCAGCAGCGTATCGGGCAGGGGTGGCACTAATGAAAAACTGTTTTTT. This translates into CASSVSGRGGTNEKLFF.

The rearrangement joins TRBV5-8 to TRBJ1-3, with 11 bases identical to TRBD1. The junction had 10 bases not matched to a gene; V was cut back by 1 base and J by 4 bases. The germline CDR1 and CDR2 sequences are SGHTS and YDEGEE. The CDR3 spans 18 residues. CDR3 sequence: CASSLPGQGATRGNTIYF. In DNA form, the CDR3 reads TGTGCCAGCAGCTTGCCCGGACAGGGGGCAACGAGGGGAAACACCATATATTTT.

The chain has TRBV6-1 and TRBJ2-7; 10 positions match TRBD2. The CDR3 loop spans 14 amino acids. The junction had 8 bases not matched to a gene; V was cut back by 6 bases and J by 6 bases. Germline V gene lookup returns CDR1 MNHNS and CDR2 SASEGT. CDR3 protein: CASSATSGAGEQYF. CDR3 nucleotides: TGTGCCAGCAGCGCCACTAGCGGGGCGGGCGAGCAGTACTTC.

The rearrangement links TRBV7-9 to TRBJ2-7; D is possibly TRBD2 (5 bases). Trimming shortened V by 5 bases and J by 2 bases, and 10 bases separated the two germline ends. This CDR3 comprises 13 residues. Germline-derived CDR1 and CDR2 are SEHNR and FQNEAQ (reference sequence). This CDR3 is CASSPPGTYEQYF. Written as DNA, the CDR3 is TGTGCCAGCAGCCCACCGGGGACCTACGAGCAGTACTTC.

The chain uses TRBV7-9 and TRBJ2-3, with 13 bases aligning to TRBD2. Trimming cost V 6 bases and J 4 bases; bases outside gene matches: 7. The CDR3 length is 16 residues. CDR1 and CDR2 from the germline V gene are SEHNR and FQNEAQ (reference sequence). CDR3 residues: CASRPGLAGFADTQYF. DNA for the CDR3: TGTGCCAGCAGACCGGGACTAGCGGGATTCGCAGATACGCAGTATTTT. The full variable domain, in which reference TRBV7-9 and TRBJ2-3 provide the parts outside the CDR3, is DTGVSQNPRHKITKRGQNVTFRCDPISEHNRLYWYRQTLGQGPEFLTYFQNEAQLEKSRLLSDRFSAERPKGSFSTLEIQRTEQGDSAMYLCASRPGLAGFADTQYFGPGTRLTVL.

This chain links TRBV10-1 with TRBJ2-3; 8 nucleotides match TRBD2. CDR1 WNHNN and CDR2 SYGVQD come from the germline V gene (reference sequence). This CDR3 spans 14 amino acids. V shed 6 bases, J shed 0 bases, and the junction held 2 bases outside the gene matches. The CDR3 DNA follows: TGCGCCAGCAGCCGCGGGGGGAGCACAGATACGCAGTATTTT. Its translation is CASSRGGSTDTQYF.

The chain employs TRBV27 and TRBJ1-6, with D unclear. With 5 bases removed from V and 1 base from J, the gap between germline ends came to 18 bases. The CDR3 length is 18 residues. CDR1 and CDR2 (germline): MNHEY, SMNVEV (reference sequence). The CDR3 region is CASSAFGPVISYNSPLHF. The CDR3 nucleotides are TGTGCCAGCAGTGCCTTTGGGCCAGTAATATCCTATAATTCACCCCTCCACTTT.

V and J are TRBV27 and TRBJ1-2; no clear D. CDR1 is MNHEY, CDR2 SMNVEV, per germline (reference sequence). V was trimmed by 3 bases and J by 6 bases, leaving 11 bases between them. This CDR3 has 13 residues. The CDR3 reads CASSFSGFHGYTF. The CDR3 DNA sequence: TGTGCCAGCAGTTTTTCGGGGTTTCATGGCTACACCTTC.

This chain joins TRBV9 and TRBJ1-5, with 9 bases lining up with TRBD1. The CDR3 consists of 15 residues. The trim removed 2 bases at V and 3 bases at J, leaving 3 bases unmatched. Germline CDR1 is SGDLS and CDR2 is YYNGEE. The CDR3 protein is CASSVGQGSNQPQHF. The CDR3 bases are TGTGCCAGCAGCGTGGGACAGGGTTCCAATCAGCCCCAGCATTTT.

V gene TRBV19 combines with J gene TRBJ1-4; D is ambiguous. CDR1 and CDR2 (germline): LNHDA, SQIVND (reference sequence). V dropped 5 bases and J dropped 6 bases, with 16 bases sitting between them. There are 15 residues in the CDR3. The CDR3 protein is CASSGFWEQHEKLFF. The CDR3 DNA reads TGTGCCAGTAGTGGCTTTTGGGAGCAACATGAAAAACTGTTTTTT.

The chain employs TRBV29-1 and TRBJ1-1; TRBD1 matches 7 bases. CDR3 length: 13 residues. The J segment lost 0 bases and the V segment lost 6 bases, leaving 4 bases of the junction unmatched. Germline-derived CDR1 and CDR2 are SQVTM and ANQGSEA. The CDR3 region has the DNA TGCAGCGTCGAGGGGGCTTTGAACACTGAAGCTTTCTTT. Protein product: CSVEGALNTEAFF.

The chain is built from TRBV11-2 and TRBJ2-7, with a tentative D call TRBD1 (6 bases). Germline V gene data show CDR1 as SGHAT and CDR2 as FQNNGV. V lost 1 base and J lost 0, with 10 bases in between. There are 15 residues in the CDR3. Here the CDR3 reads CASSLVGAGSYEQYF. CDR3 sequence (DNA): TGTGCCAGCAGCTTAGTGGGGGCCGGCTCCTACGAGCAGTACTTC.

Details on this clone: Germline and junction disagree at one end, which may indicate a read error. The chain employs TRBV30 and TRBJ1-1, with a tentative D call TRBD1 (5 bases). CDR1 is GTSNPN and CDR2 is SVGIG in the germline V gene (reference sequence). This CDR3 comprises 14 residues. This CDR3 is CARSWGGSEAEAFF. CDR3 sequence (DNA): TGTGCCCGGAGTTGGGGCGGTAGTGAGGCTGAAGCTTTCTTT.

The gene calls are TRBV7-9 and TRBJ2-6, with D maybe TRBD1 (6 bases). Trimming shortened V by 4 bases and J by 0 bases, and 13 bases separated the two germline ends. Germline V gene sequence: CDR1 SEHNR, CDR2 FQNEAQ (reference sequence). The CDR3 has 17 residues. Here the CDR3 DNA reads TGTGCCAGCAGCTCCCGGGACAAAAGCTCTGGGGCCAACGTCCTGACTTTC. Its protein is CASSSRDKSSGANVLTF.

The chain joins TRBV6-5 to TRBJ1-4, with D unresolved. Germline CDR1 and CDR2: MNHEY and SVGAGI. This CDR3 is 14 amino acids long. The ends were cut back, 2 bases at V and 8 bases at J, with 12 bases in the middle. CDR3 DNA sequence: TGTGCCAGCAGTTACGGTGTATACGAGGAAAAACTGTTTTTT. It yields the protein CASSYGVYEEKLFF.

This chain connects TRBV10-3 to TRBJ2-7, with D unclear. Germline CDR1 and CDR2: ENHRY and SYGVKD. The length of the CDR3 is 14 residues. V was cut by 0 bases and J by 2 bases, with 8 bases left in between. In DNA, the CDR3 is TGTGCCATCAGTGAGTCGAGCGTCACCTACGAGCAGTACTTC. This sequence encodes CAISESSVTYEQYF.

The chain couples TRBV7-9 to TRBJ1-2; weak D call: TRBD1 (6 bases). CDR1 and CDR2 from the germline V gene are SEHNR and FQNEAQ (reference sequence). This CDR3 has 13 amino acids. V was shortened by 0 bases and J by 7 bases, with 9 bases between the two germline ends. The CDR3 here is CASSLAGALGYTF. As DNA, the CDR3 is TGTGCCAGCAGCTTAGCGGGGGCGCTTGGCTACACCTTC. The full variable domain, in which reference TRBV7-9 and TRBJ1-2 provide the parts outside the CDR3, is DTGVSQNPRHKITKRGQNVTFRCDPISEHNRLYWYRQTLGQGPEFLTYFQNEAQLEKSRLLSDRFSAERPKGSFSTLEIQRTEQGDSAMYLCASSLAGALGYTFGSGTRLTVV.

The chain recombines TRBV12-5 with TRBJ2-1, with D possibly matching TRBD2 (6 bases). V lost 3 bases and J 0 bases, leaving 15 bases between the germline ends. The V gene's germline CDR1 is LGHNT and CDR2 FRNRAP. The CDR3 is made up of 17 amino acids. The CDR3 protein is CASGFGSGEPSYNEQFF. In nucleotides, the CDR3 is TGTGCTAGTGGTTTTGGTAGCGGAGAACCCTCCTACAATGAGCAGTTCTTC.

The chain joins TRBV4-2 to TRBJ1-5; 8 bases are a match to TRBD1. Germline V lookup: CDR1 LGHNA, CDR2 YNFKEQ. The CDR3 totals 15 residues. The V segment lost 0 bases and the J segment 5 bases; nucleotides outside the gene matches: 3. The CDR3 spells CASSQDGQGDQPQHF. CDR3 nucleotide sequence: TGTGCCAGCAGCCAAGATGGACAGGGAGATCAGCCCCAGCATTTT.

V gene TRBV15 combines with J gene TRBJ1-5; 9 bases agree with TRBD1. V trimming: 4 bases; J trimming: 5 bases; junction bases outside the gene matches: 9. Germline V gene data show CDR1 as LNHNV and CDR2 as YYDKDF (reference sequence). The CDR3 is made up of 16 amino acids. CDR3 sequence (DNA): TGTGCCACCAGCAAGACAGGGGGTCCCCTTTATCAGCCCCAGCATTTT. As protein: CATSKTGGPLYQPQHF.

The sample holds a few counts of this clone. Other DNA sequences in this sample translate to the same CDR3. The rearrangement uses TRBV5-4 and TRBJ1-1; D is ambiguous. Germline V gene data show CDR1 as SGHNT and CDR2 as YYREEE (reference sequence). Trimming removed 0 bases at V and 3 bases at J, with 9 bases between. The CDR3 is made up of 14 amino acids. For the CDR3, the DNA is TGTGCCAGCAGCTTGGGAGTGGGAGACACTGAAGCTTTCTTT. Translating gives CASSLGVGDTEAFF.

The V gene is TRBV6-6, the J gene TRBJ2-7, with a weak D call TRBD2 (5 bases). The CDR3 spans 16 residues. V lost 0 bases, J lost 2 bases, and 14 bases lay in between. Germline V lookup: CDR1 MNHNY, CDR2 SVGAGI (reference sequence). The CDR3, as DNA: TGTGCCAGCAGTTACTCGACCGCACGAGGGCCCTACGAGCAGTACTTC. Translation: CASSYSTARGPYEQYF.

V gene TRBV6-1 combines with J gene TRBJ1-2, with D perhaps matching TRBD1 (5 bases). CDR1 is MNHNS, CDR2 SASEGT, per germline. The CDR3 sequence is 16 residues long. V was pared by 3 bases and J by 7 bases, with 21 bases between. CDR3 loop: CASSDPRDRGKSGYTF. Here the CDR3 DNA reads TGTGCCAGCAGTGACCCACGGGACCGCGGGAAAAGTGGCTACACCTTC.